The clone carrying this TCR beta chain was seen many times. These data originate in a study of blood T cell repertoires in COVID-19. About the research overall: Sources were T cells, B-cell-depleted T cells, or PBMCs; the material itself was cDNA or gDNA.

This CDR3 has 13 amino acids. Germline CDR1 and CDR2: WNHNN and SYGVQD (reference sequence). V was shortened by 11 bases and J by 2 bases, with 15 bases between the two germline ends. Repertoires were generated with immunoSEQ multiplex PCR, while TCRdb's copy carries only in-frame clones and drops some. Of about 150,000 clones listed, approximately 80% are singletons. The clonotype comes from a man between 65 and 85 years old who had been exposed to COVID-19. Sequencing was done on a sample of PBMCs or T cells enriched from blood (not recorded which). The rearrangement links TRBV10-1 to TRBJ1-2, with no clear D. For the CDR3, the DNA is TGCGCCCGCCTAAAAGATTCCAACTATGGCTACACCTTC. Its protein product is CARLKDSNYGYTF.